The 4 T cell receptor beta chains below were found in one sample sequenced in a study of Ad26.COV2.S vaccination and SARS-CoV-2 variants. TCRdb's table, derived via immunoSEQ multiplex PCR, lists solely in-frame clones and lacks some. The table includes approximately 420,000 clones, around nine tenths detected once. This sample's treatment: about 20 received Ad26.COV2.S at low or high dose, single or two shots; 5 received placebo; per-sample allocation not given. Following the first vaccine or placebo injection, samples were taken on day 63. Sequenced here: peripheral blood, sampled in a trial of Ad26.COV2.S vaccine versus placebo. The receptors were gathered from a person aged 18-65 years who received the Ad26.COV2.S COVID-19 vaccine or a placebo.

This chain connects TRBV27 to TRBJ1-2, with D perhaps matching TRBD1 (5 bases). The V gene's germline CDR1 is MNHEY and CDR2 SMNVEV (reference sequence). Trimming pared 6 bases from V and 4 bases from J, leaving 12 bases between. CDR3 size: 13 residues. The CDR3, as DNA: TGTGCCAGCAGCCGGGACTACAGCTATGGCTACACCTTC. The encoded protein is CASSRDYSYGYTF.

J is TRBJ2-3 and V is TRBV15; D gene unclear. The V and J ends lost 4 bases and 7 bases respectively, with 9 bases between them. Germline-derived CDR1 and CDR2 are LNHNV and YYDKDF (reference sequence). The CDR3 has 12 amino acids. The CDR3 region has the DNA TGTGCCACCAGCACGACTGGCAATACGCAGTATTTT. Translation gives CATSTTGNTQYF.

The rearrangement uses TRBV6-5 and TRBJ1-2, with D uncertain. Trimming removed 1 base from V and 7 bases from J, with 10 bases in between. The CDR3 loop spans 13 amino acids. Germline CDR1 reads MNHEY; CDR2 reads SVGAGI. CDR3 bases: TGTGCCAGCAGTTACTTCCGGCTGGGTGGCTACACCTTC. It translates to CASSYFRLGGYTF.

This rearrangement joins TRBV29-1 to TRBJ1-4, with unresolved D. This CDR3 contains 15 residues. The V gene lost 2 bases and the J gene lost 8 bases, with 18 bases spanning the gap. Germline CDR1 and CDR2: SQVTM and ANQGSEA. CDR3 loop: CSVELNDLISEKLFF. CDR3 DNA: TGCAGCGTTGAATTGAACGACCTCATCTCCGAAAAACTGTTTTTT.